The entry below gives a single T cell receptor (beta chain) sequence along with its context. The data were obtained in a study of shared clonotypes between healthy human individuals. Data came from immunoSEQ multiplex PCR; TCRdb stores just in-frame clones and leaves some out. Of 800,000 to 1,200,000 clones listed, about 80% are singletons. This sequence originates from a young man in good health. Some clones in this sample may be carry-over from other donors' samples. Material for sequencing was memory CD4+ T cells from PBMCs. Subset given: CD45RA-negative fraction.

The CDR3 sequence: CASSQDRSGSTEAFF. Here the CDR3 DNA reads TGCGCCAGCAGCCAAGATCGCTCAGGGTCAACTGAAGCTTTCTTT. V is TRBV4-3 and J is TRBJ1-1; TRBD1 might be the D (5 bases). The CDR3 spans 15 residues. V was shortened by 0 bases and J by 5 bases, with 13 bases between the two germline ends. CDR1 and CDR2 from the germline V gene are LGHNA and YSLEER.